These T cell receptor beta chains were read from a single sample in a study of CD8 T cells in Susac syndrome. TCRdb itself ran the immunoSEQ multiplex PCR reads through MiXCR, one entry per CDR3 protein. The sample lists nearly 70,000 distinct CDR3 sequences; around 95% were seen once. The source material was CD8+ T cells from PBMCs. The origin of the receptors is a human donor in good health. Both conserved end residues are part of each CDR3.

j_gene,v_gene,CDR3aa
TRBJ1-2,TRBV7-9,CASSLAKNYTF
TRBJ2-5,TRBV20-1,CSARAYGGGDETQYF
TRBJ2-6,TRBV5-1,CASRDPGSGANVLTF
TRBJ2-1,TRBV2,CASSENSYPYNEQFF
TRBJ1-5,TRBV27,CASRTAGDQPQHF
TRBJ2-5,TRBV5-1,CASTWGVVRQETQYF
TRBJ2-7,TRBV7-6,CASTLRISDREGEQYF
TRBJ2-1,TRBV2,CAGLEGGNEQFF
TRBJ2-7,TRBV7-9,CASSLANRDYEQYF
TRBJ1-3,TRBV30,CAWKGEDGNTIYF
TRBJ2-1,TRBV20-1,CSARGEYSYNEQFF
TRBJ1-1,TRBV28,CASKVERRRNTEAFF
TRBJ1-5,TRBV6-2/TRBV6-3,CASTHGSNQPQHF
TRBJ2-7,TRBV6-6,CASSYGGGAYEQYF
TRBJ2-1,TRBV5-6,CASNSDGYNEQFF
TRBJ2-7,TRBV3-1,CASSSTGTGGAFPYEQYF
TRBJ1-5,TRBV30,CAWSDPGNQPQHF
TRBJ1-6,TRBV4-1,CASSQELGIYNSPLHF
TRBJ1-1,TRBV6-5,CASRPGQGNTEAFF
TRBJ2-3,TRBV7-3,CASRGVGDTQYF
TRBJ1-2,TRBV4-2,CASSHGQDGYTF
TRBJ1-1,TRBV4-3,CASSQDKGQGAFF
TRBJ1-1,TRBV3-1,CASSQEGTTNTEAFF
TRBJ2-2,TRBV28,CASSTGQVLNTGELFF
TRBJ2-5,TRBV7-8,CASSLGAGNRETQYF
TRBJ1-1,TRBV7-9,CASSANVGQVEAFF
TRBJ2-1,TRBV5-6,CASFRGNEQFF
TRBJ2-5,TRBV27,CASTPGAGQTQYF